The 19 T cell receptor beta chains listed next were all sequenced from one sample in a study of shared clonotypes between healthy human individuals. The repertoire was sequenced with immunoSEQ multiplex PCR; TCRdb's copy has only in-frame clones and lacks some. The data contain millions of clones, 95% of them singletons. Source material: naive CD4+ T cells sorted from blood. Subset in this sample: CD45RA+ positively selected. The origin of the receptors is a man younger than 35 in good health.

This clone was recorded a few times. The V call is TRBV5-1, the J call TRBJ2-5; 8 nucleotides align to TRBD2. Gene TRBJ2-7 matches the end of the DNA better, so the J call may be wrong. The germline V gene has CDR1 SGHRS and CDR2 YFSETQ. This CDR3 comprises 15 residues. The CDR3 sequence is CASSLDPGGSVEQYF. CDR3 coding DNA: TGCGCCAGCAGCTTGGATCCGGGAGGGTCGGTCGAGCAGTACTTC.

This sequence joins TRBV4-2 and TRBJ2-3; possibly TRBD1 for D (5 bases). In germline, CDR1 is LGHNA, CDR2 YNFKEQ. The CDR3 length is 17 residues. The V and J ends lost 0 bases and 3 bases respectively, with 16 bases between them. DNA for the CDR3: TGTGCCAGCAGCCAAGATCCCGGACACCTTGGGACAGATACGCAGTATTTT. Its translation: CASSQDPGHLGTDTQYF.

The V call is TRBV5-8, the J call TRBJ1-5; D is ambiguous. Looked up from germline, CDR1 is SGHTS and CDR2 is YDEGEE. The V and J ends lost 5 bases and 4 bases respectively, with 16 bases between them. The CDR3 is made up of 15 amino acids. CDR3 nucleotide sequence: TGTGCCAGCAGTTATAAGGTTCATGGGAATCAGCCCCAGCATTTT. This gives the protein CASSYKVHGNQPQHF.

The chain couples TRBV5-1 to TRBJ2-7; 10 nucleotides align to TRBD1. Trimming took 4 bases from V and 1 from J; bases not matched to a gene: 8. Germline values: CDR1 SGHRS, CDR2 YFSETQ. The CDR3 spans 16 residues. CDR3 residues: CASSRSGQGFSYEQYF. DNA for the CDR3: TGCGCCAGCAGCCGGTCGGGACAGGGGTTTTCCTACGAGCAGTACTTC. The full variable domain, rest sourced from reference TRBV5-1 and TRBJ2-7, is KAGVTQTPRYLIKTRGQQVTLSCSPISGHRSVSWYQQTPGQGLQFLFEYFSETQRNKGNFPGRFSGRQFSNSRSEMNVSTLELGDSALYLCASSRSGQGFSYEQYFGPGTRLTVT.

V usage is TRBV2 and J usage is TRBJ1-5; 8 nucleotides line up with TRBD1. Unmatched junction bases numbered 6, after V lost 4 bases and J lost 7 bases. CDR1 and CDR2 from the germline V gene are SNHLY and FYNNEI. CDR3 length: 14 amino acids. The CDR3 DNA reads TGTGCCAGCAGTGTAGCAGGGGGCAGCCAGCCCCAGCATTTT. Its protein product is CASSVAGGSQPQHF.

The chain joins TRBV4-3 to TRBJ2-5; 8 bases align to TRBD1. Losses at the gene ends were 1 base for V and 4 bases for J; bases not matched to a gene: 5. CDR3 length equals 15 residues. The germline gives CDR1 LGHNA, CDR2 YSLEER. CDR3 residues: CASSQVGQGGETQYF. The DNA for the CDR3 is TGCGCCAGCAGCCAAGTCGGACAGGGAGGAGAGACCCAGTACTTC.

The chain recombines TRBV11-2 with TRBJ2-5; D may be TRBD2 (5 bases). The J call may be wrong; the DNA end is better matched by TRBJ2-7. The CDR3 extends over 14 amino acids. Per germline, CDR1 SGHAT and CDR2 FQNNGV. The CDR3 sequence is CASSLVGVEFEQYF. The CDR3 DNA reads TGTGCCAGCAGCTTAGTCGGGGTGGAATTCGAGCAGTACTTC.

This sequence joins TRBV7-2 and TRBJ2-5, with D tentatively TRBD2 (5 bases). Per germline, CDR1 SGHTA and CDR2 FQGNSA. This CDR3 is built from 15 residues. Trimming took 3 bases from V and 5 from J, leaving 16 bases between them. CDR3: CASSLGAKARETQYF. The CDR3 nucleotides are TGTGCCAGCAGCTTGGGAGCAAAGGCGCGGGAGACCCAGTACTTC.

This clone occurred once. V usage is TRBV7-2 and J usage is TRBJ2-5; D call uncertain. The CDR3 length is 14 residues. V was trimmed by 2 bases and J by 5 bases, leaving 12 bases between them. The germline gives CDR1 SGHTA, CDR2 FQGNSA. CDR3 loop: CASSLSFGLETQYF. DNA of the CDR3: TGTGCCAGCAGCTTAAGTTTTGGCCTGGAGACCCAGTACTTC.

The CDR3 DNA sequence: TGCGCCAGCTCTGGGAGGCCGGGGACAGATACGCAGTATTTT. Translating it yields CASSGRPGTDTQYF. The chain recombines TRBV5-1 with TRBJ2-3, with a possible D match to TRBD2 (6 bases). Germline loops: CDR1 SGHRS, CDR2 YFSETQ. The CDR3 contains 14 residues. Trimming pared 7 bases from V and 3 bases from J, leaving 15 bases between.

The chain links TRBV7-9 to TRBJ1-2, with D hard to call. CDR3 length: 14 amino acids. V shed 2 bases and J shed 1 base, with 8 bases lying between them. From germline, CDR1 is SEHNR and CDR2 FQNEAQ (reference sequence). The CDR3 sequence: CASSLTSFNYGYTF. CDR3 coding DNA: TGTGCCAGCAGCTTAACCAGTTTTAACTATGGCTACACCTTC.

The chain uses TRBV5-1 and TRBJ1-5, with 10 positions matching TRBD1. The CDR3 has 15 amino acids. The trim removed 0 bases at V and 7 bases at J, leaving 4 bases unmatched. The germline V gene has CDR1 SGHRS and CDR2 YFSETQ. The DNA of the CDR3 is TGCGCCAGCAGCTTGGGGGGGACAGGGGCACAGCCCCAGCATTTT. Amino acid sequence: CASSLGGTGAQPQHF.

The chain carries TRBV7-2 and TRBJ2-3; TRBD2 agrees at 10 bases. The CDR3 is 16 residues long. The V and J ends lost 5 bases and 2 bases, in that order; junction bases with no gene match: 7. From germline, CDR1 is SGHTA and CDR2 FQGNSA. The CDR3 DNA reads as TGTGCCAGCAGCACTTTAGCGGGAGGCCTCACAGATACGCAGTATTTT. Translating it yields CASSTLAGGLTDTQYF.

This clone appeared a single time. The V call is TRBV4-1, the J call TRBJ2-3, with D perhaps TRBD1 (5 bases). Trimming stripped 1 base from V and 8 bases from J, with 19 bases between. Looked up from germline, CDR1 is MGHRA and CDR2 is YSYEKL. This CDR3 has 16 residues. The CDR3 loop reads CASSQGDSHLGGTQYF. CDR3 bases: TGCGCCAGCAGCCAAGGCGACAGCCACCTCGGCGGTACGCAGTATTTT.

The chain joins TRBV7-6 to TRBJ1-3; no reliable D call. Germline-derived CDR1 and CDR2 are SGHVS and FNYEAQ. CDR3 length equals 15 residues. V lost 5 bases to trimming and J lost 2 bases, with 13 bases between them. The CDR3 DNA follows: TGTGCCAGCAGCCCCTCCTGGGCCCCTGGAAACACCATATATTTT. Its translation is CASSPSWAPGNTIYF.

CDR3 nucleotides: TGTGCCAGCAGCCGGAGGCATGATAATTCACCCCTCCACTTT. Protein product: CASSRRHDNSPLHF. The gene calls are TRBV5-4 and TRBJ1-6; D ambiguous. The CDR3 runs to 14 residues. Germline CDR1 is SGHNT and CDR2 is YYREEE (reference sequence). The V end was cut by 4 bases, the J end by 5 bases, with 10 bases between.

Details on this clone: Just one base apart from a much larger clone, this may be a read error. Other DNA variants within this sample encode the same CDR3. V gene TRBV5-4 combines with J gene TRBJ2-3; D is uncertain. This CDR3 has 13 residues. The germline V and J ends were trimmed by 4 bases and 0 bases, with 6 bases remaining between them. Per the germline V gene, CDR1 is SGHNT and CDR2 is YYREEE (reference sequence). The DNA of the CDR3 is TGTGCCAGCAGCCTGGACAGCACAGATACGCAGTATTTT. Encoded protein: CASSLDSTDTQYF.

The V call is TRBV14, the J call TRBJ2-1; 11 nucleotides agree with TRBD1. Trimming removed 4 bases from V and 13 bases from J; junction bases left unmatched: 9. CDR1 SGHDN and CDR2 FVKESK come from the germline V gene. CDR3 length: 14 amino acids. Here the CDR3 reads CASSRDRGGLFQFF. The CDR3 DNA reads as TGTGCCAGCAGCCGGGACAGGGGGGGTCTGTTCCAGTTCTTC.

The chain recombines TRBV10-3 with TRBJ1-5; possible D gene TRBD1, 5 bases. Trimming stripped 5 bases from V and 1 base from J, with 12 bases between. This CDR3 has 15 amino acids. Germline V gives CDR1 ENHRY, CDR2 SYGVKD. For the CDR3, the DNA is TGTGCCATCAGTAGACTTGGGGACAGCAATCAGCCCCAGCATTTT. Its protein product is CAISRLGDSNQPQHF.